Sequencing of this TCR beta chain was carried out in a study of vaccination and CD4 T cells after COVID-19. On the study more broadly: Either a CEFX pool, an HIV-1 Nef pool, or no peptide was added to control cultures. Regarding the study as a whole: With convalescent patients, a median approximately 90% of reactive clones emerged solely after vaccination. Median numbers of SARS-CoV-2-reactive clonotypes increased from around 19 to 38 (not a significant change).

The study sequenced cultured CD4+ T cell DNA using the Oncomine TCR Beta short-read assay. MiXCR was run by TCRdb on the PCR reads, yielding one entry per CDR3 protein. The table records some 21,000 distinct CDR3 sequences, approximately 50% of them present only once. This clonotype was picked up a small number of times. Its target is not known. With V trimmed by 0 bases and J by 4 bases, 3 bases remained unmatched. The CDR3 consists of 15 residues. The germline V gene encodes CDR1 DFQATT and CDR2 SNEGSKA (reference sequence). Treatment given: approximately nine-day PBMC culture with coronavirus spike peptide pools or control peptides (ViraFEST assay).

The source is a human donor who had recovered from COVID-19. The V call is TRBV20-1, the J call TRBJ1-6, with 7 nucleotides matching TRBD1. The sample consisted of CD4+ T cells from blood, cultured in vitro, taken before SARS-CoV-2 vaccination. CDR3 coding DNA: TGCAGTGCTAGAGATGGACAGGCGTATAATTCACCCCTCCACTTT. This encodes CSARDGQAYNSPLHF.